The 14 T cell receptor beta chains presented below share a single source sample, sequenced in a study of cytomegalovirus exposure and HLA in healthy donors. The PCR had 60 Vbeta and 13 Jbeta primers. The data were produced by immunoSEQ multiplex PCR, yet TCRdb's version contains in-frame clones alone and is incomplete. The repertoire holds roughly 80,000 clones, with more than 65% as singletons. Sequenced input: PBMCs. The receptor set was obtained from a woman between 40 and 55 years old in good health and CMV-seropositive.

This chain joins TRBV19 and TRBJ1-5, with D hard to call. This CDR3 comprises 18 residues. Trimming removed 5 bases from V and 0 bases from J, with 20 bases in between. Per germline, CDR1 LNHDA and CDR2 SQIVND (reference sequence). This CDR3 is CASSLGSRHEYSNQPQHF. The CDR3 region has the DNA TGTGCCAGTAGTTTAGGGTCGAGGCACGAGTATAGCAATCAGCCCCAGCATTTT.

V usage is TRBV2 and J usage is TRBJ1-5; 8 bases are shared with TRBD1. CDR1 and CDR2 (germline): SNHLY, FYNNEI. Unmatched junction bases numbered 3, after V lost 6 bases and J lost 5 bases. The CDR3 loop spans 13 amino acids. The CDR3 nucleotides are TGTGCCAGCAGGGGACAGGCGGATCAGCCCCAGCATTTT. Amino acids: CASRGQADQPQHF. The whole variable domain, remainder taken from reference TRBV2 and TRBJ1-5, is EPEVTQTPSHQVTQMGQEVILRCVPISNHLYFYWYRQILGQKVEFLVSFYNNEISEKSEIFDDQFSVERPDGSNFTLKIRSTKLEDSAMYFCASRGQADQPQHFGDGTRLSIL.

V and J are TRBV10-1 and TRBJ2-2; 8 bases are a match to TRBD2. This CDR3 region has 15 residues. V shed 6 bases and J 0 bases; nucleotides not matched to a gene: 3. Germline CDR1 WNHNN, CDR2 SYGVQD (reference sequence). The CDR3 reads CASRPSGPNTGELFF. The CDR3 coding sequence is TGCGCCAGCAGGCCTAGCGGGCCGAACACCGGGGAGCTGTTTTTT.

The V and J genes are TRBV12-5 and TRBJ2-7, with 11 bases identical to TRBD2. Germline V CDR1 and CDR2: LGHNT, FRNRAP. The length of the CDR3 is 21 residues. The junction had 21 bases not matched to a gene; V was cut back by 2 bases and J by 3 bases. CDR3: CASGLSWRRTLAGVKCYEQYF. DNA for the CDR3: TGTGCTAGTGGTTTGTCGTGGAGGAGAACACTAGCGGGAGTCAAGTGCTACGAGCAGTACTTC.

This chain links TRBV14 with TRBJ2-7; 9 bases line up with TRBD1. Unmatched junction bases numbered 14, after V lost 5 bases and J lost 9 bases. This CDR3 is 15 amino acids long. CDR1 and CDR2 from the germline V gene are SGHDN and FVKESK. CDR3 DNA: TGTGCCAGCAGCGAACATCAGGGACAGGGATCGACGCAGTACTTC. Its translation: CASSEHQGQGSTQYF. Full variable domain (rest looked up from reference TRBV14 and TRBJ2-7): EAGVTQFPSHSVIEKGQTVTLRCDPISGHDNLYWYRRVMGKEIKFLLHFVKESKQDESGMPNNRFLAERTGGTYSTLKVQPAELEDSGVYFCASSEHQGQGSTQYFGPGTRLTVT.

V is TRBV4-2 and J is TRBJ2-5, with D perhaps matching TRBD1 (7 bases). This CDR3 region has 17 residues. Trimming took 1 base from V and 5 from J, leaving 20 bases between them. Germline lookup yields CDR1 LGHNA and CDR2 YNFKEQ. CDR3 in amino acids: CASSQGSGGPGRETQYF. The CDR3 nucleotides read TGTGCCAGCAGCCAAGGTTCAGGGGGGCCAGGACGGGAGACCCAGTACTTC.

This chain joins TRBV4-3 and TRBJ2-7, with 10 bases lining up with TRBD2. The CDR3 has 17 residues. Per germline, CDR1 LGHNA and CDR2 YSLEER. Trimming at V came to 4 bases and at J to 2 bases, leaving 11 bases not matched to a gene. The CDR3 sequence is CASSPDAALAGAYEQYF. DNA for the CDR3: TGCGCCAGCAGCCCTGACGCTGCCCTAGCGGGGGCCTACGAGCAGTACTTC.

V and J are TRBV6-7 and TRBJ2-1; 10 positions agree with TRBD2. TRBV6-7 is assigned to the ORF class and has an uncertain function. The CDR3 totals 18 residues. V lost 2 bases and J lost 4; bases outside the gene matches: 11. The CDR3 protein is CASSYPQALAGEYNEQFF. The CDR3 region has the DNA TGTGCCAGCAGTTACCCCCAGGCCCTAGCGGGGGAATACAATGAGCAGTTCTTC.

The V gene is TRBV25-1, the J gene TRBJ1-1; no reliable D call. CDR1 and CDR2 from the germline V gene are MGHDK and SYGVNS. V was trimmed by 3 bases and J by 2 bases, leaving 10 bases between them. The CDR3 length is 14 residues. This CDR3 is CASSDLRSNTEAFF. The CDR3 DNA sequence: TGTGCCAGCAGTGACCTGAGGAGTAACACTGAAGCTTTCTTT.

The rearrangement uses TRBV11-2 and TRBJ2-7, with 8 bases aligning to TRBD1. The CDR3 is 13 residues long. The germline gives CDR1 SGHAT, CDR2 FQNNGV. Losses at the gene ends were 2 bases for V and 5 bases for J; bases not matched to a gene: 2. The CDR3 DNA follows: TGTGCCAGCAGCTTAAGGACAGGGAACGAGCAGTACTTC. It is translated as CASSLRTGNEQYF.

The table lists this clone with a few counts. The V call is TRBV19, the J call TRBJ1-6; the D is unclear. Trimming shortened V by 5 bases and J by 6 bases, and 11 bases separated the two germline ends. The CDR3 runs 14 residues. Germline V gene lookup returns CDR1 LNHDA and CDR2 SQIVND (reference sequence). The CDR3 loop reads CASSRSGGNSPLHF. Written as DNA, the CDR3 is TGTGCCAGTAGTCGTTCAGGAGGTAATTCACCCCTCCACTTT. Together with reference TRBV19 and TRBJ1-6, the CDR3 gives the full variable domain: DGGITQSPKYLFRKEGQNVTLSCEQNLNHDAMYWYRQDPGQGLRLIYYSQIVNDFQKGDIAEGYSVSREKKESFPLTVTSAQKNPTAFYLCASSRSGGNSPLHFGNGTRLTVT.

The rearrangement uses TRBV2 and TRBJ1-2; D gene unclear. The V end was cut by 0 bases, the J end by 5 bases, with 7 bases between. The CDR3 covers 13 residues. From germline, CDR1 is SNHLY and CDR2 FYNNEI. Written as DNA, the CDR3 is TGTGCCAGCAGTGAAGCGCTAGAGTATGGCTACACCTTC. It is translated as CASSEALEYGYTF.

In its sample, this clone was seen a few times. The V gene is TRBV6-6, the J gene TRBJ1-6, with 7 bases aligning to TRBD1. The CDR3 loop spans 14 amino acids. With V trimmed by 6 bases and J by 5 bases, 4 bases remained unmatched. CDR1 and CDR2 (germline): MNHNY, SVGAGI (reference sequence). The CDR3 DNA is TGTGCCAGCAGATCCGGGACAGATAATTCACCCCTCCACTTT. It translates to CASRSGTDNSPLHF.

This clone has only a few counts. The J gene is TRBJ2-3, the V gene TRBV28; TRBD2 might be the D (6 bases). The CDR3 spans 18 residues. Trimming shortened V by 4 bases and J by 0 bases, and 20 bases separated the two germline ends. The germline gives CDR1 MDHEN, CDR2 SYDVKM. CDR3 in amino acids: CASSSPLGAGPSTDTQYF. Here the CDR3 DNA reads TGTGCCAGCAGTTCGCCGCTTGGGGCGGGACCAAGCACAGATACGCAGTATTTT.